Shown below are 27 T cell receptor beta chains from a single sample sequenced in a study of CD8 T cells in Susac syndrome. A quantity of about 0.5 to 1 ug RNA underwent reverse transcription using random hexamers. TCRdb analysed the immunoSEQ multiplex PCR reads with MiXCR anew, one entry per CDR3 protein. The sample includes a few hundred thousand distinct CDR3 sequences, over 75% seen only once; the top ten take approximately 0.2%. Source material: CD8+ T cells from PBMCs. All receptors derive from a human donor with multiple sclerosis.

The CDR3 reads CASSPTGYNEQFF. The CDR3 DNA sequence: TGTGCCAGCAGCCCGACAGGTTACAATGAGCAGTTCTTC. The chain combines TRBV27 with TRBJ2-1, with D perhaps matching TRBD1 (6 bases). CDR3 length equals 13 residues. Per the germline V gene, CDR1 is MNHEY and CDR2 is SMNVEV (reference sequence). With 6 bases removed from V and 4 bases from J, the gap between germline ends came to 10 bases.

The V and J genes are TRBV28 and TRBJ2-7; 7 bases line up with TRBD2. The CDR3 runs to 14 residues. CDR1 MDHEN and CDR2 SYDVKM come from the germline V gene. With V trimmed by 5 bases and J by 3 bases, 7 bases remained unmatched. DNA for the CDR3: TGTGCCAGCAGTGGGGAGGGCCTGGGCTACGAGCAGTACTTC. It encodes CASSGEGLGYEQYF.

The chain employs TRBV5-4 and TRBJ2-4; the D is unclear. This CDR3 is 11 amino acids long. V was shortened by 4 bases and J by 4 bases, with 3 bases between the two germline ends. Germline CDR1 and CDR2: SGHNT and YYREEE (reference sequence). The CDR3 region is CASSVKNIQYF. The CDR3 DNA reads as TGTGCCAGCAGCGTTAAAAACATTCAGTACTTC. Filled out from reference TRBV5-4 and TRBJ2-4, the complete variable domain reads ETGVTQSPTHLIKTRGQQVTLRCSSQSGHNTVSWYQQALGQGPQFIFQYYREEENGRGNFPPRFSGLQFPNYSSELNVNALELDDSALYLCASSVKNIQYFGAGTRLSVL.

This clonotype was seen only a few times. The J gene is TRBJ2-7, the V gene TRBV19, with D possibly being TRBD1 (5 bases). Germline V CDR1 and CDR2: LNHDA, SQIVND (reference sequence). V gave up 2 bases and J gave up 5 bases, with 13 bases separating them. The CDR3 extends over 14 amino acids. CDR3 bases: TGTGCCAGTAGTATATCGCAGGGTGTCGACGAGCAGTACTTC. Protein: CASSISQGVDEQYF.

The chain combines TRBV19 with TRBJ1-5; the D gene is possibly TRBD1 (5 bases). Per the germline V gene, CDR1 is LNHDA and CDR2 is SQIVND (reference sequence). This CDR3 has 14 residues. Trimming took 3 bases from V and 2 from J, leaving 8 bases between them. The CDR3 nucleotides are TGTGCCAGTAGTATGCGGGGCGGCAATCAGCCCCAGCATTTT. This gives the protein CASSMRGGNQPQHF.

The chain recombines TRBV25-1 with TRBJ1-1; TRBD1 might be the D (5 bases). V dropped 1 base and J dropped 10 bases, with 10 bases sitting between them. In germline, CDR1 is MGHDK, CDR2 SYGVNS. The CDR3 is 12 residues long. The CDR3 region is CASSEWSRVAFF. CDR3 bases: TGTGCCAGCAGTGAATGGTCCAGGGTAGCTTTCTTT.

Concerning this clonotype: Compared with germline, one end of the junction differs, possibly owing to a read error. This chain connects TRBV29-1 to TRBJ1-3; 8 bases agree with TRBD1. The germline V gene encodes CDR1 SQVTM and CDR2 ANQGSEA. The CDR3 length is 14 residues. The CDR3 nucleotides read TGCAGCGCCAGGGGACAGGTCTCTGAAAACACCATATATTTT. Encoded protein: CSARGQVSENTIYF.

This clonotype appeared a single time. The chain employs TRBV30 and TRBJ2-7; 12 nucleotides align to TRBD1. The length of the CDR3 is 15 residues. Germline V gene lookup returns CDR1 GTSNPN and CDR2 SVGIG (reference sequence). Germline trimming cut 1 base from V and 0 bases from J; bases unmatched to any gene: 1. In DNA form, the CDR3 reads TGTGCCTGGAGTGGGGACAGGGGGCTCTCCTACGAGCAGTACTTC. This encodes CAWSGDRGLSYEQYF.

The chain is built from TRBV7-2 and TRBJ1-2; 9 positions match TRBD1. The germline V gene encodes CDR1 SGHTA and CDR2 FQGNSA. This CDR3 comprises 13 residues. The ends lost 1 base at V and 7 bases at J; junction bases unmatched: 1. The CDR3 DNA reads as TGTGCCAGCAGCTTAGGGACAGGGGCTGGCTACACCTTC. Amino acids: CASSLGTGAGYTF.

CDR3 bases: TGTGCCAGTACCCCAGAGAGGGACCGCTACACCTTC. Translating gives CASTPERDRYTF. V usage is TRBV19 and J usage is TRBJ1-2, with D tentatively TRBD1 (5 bases). V lost 7 bases and J lost 9, with 15 bases in between. Per the germline V gene, CDR1 is LNHDA and CDR2 is SQIVND (reference sequence). The CDR3 consists of 12 residues.

The chain carries TRBV6-2 or TRBV6-3 and TRBJ1-5; D possibly corresponds to TRBD1 (5 bases). CDR1 is MNHEY, CDR2 SVGEGT, per germline. CDR3 length: 16 amino acids. The V gene lost 2 bases and the J gene lost 1 base, with 12 bases spanning the gap. CDR3 sequence reads: CASSYRGEGSNQPQHF. CDR3 DNA sequence: TGTGCCAGCAGTTACCGAGGGGAGGGGAGCAATCAGCCCCAGCATTTT.

In this sample, this clonotype turned up once. The chain couples TRBV20-1 to TRBJ2-7, with TRBD2 matching over 8 bases. This CDR3 spans 16 amino acids. Germline loops: CDR1 DFQATT, CDR2 SNEGSKA (reference sequence). V gave up 4 bases and J gave up 1 base; unmatched junction bases: 12. CDR3 sequence (DNA): TGCAGTGCTAACCTAGCGGGCGCGTCGGGATCCTACGAGCAGTACTTC. It yields the protein CSANLAGASGSYEQYF.

The chain links TRBV28 to TRBJ2-5; D call uncertain. V was clipped by 2 bases and J by 2 bases, with 12 bases between them. The CDR3 is 15 amino acids. Germline CDR1 reads MDHEN; CDR2 reads SYDVKM. CDR3 DNA sequence: TGTGCCAGCAGTTTAAACCTAAACCTTCAAGAGACCCAGTACTTC. Translated: CASSLNLNLQETQYF.

The chain carries TRBV6-2 or TRBV6-3 and TRBJ2-7; no clear D gene. Trimming took off 3 bases at V and 4 bases at J, with 10 bases between the two ends. Looked up from germline, CDR1 is MNHEY and CDR2 is SVGEGT. This CDR3 contains 13 residues. In DNA form, the CDR3 reads TGTGCCAGCAGTTATTGGGCAGAATACGAGCAGTACTTC. Its protein product is CASSYWAEYEQYF.

This chain connects TRBV20-1 to TRBJ1-3; D ambiguous. The CDR3 has 10 residues. V lost 3 bases to trimming and J lost 14 bases, with 11 bases between them. CDR1 and CDR2 (germline): DFQATT, SNEGSKA (reference sequence). CDR3 region: CSASEGPVYF. In DNA, the CDR3 is TGCAGTGCTAGTGAGGGTCCCGTATATTTT.

As concerns this clonotype: One end of the junction fails to match germline, which may point to a read error. The chain uses TRBV6-5 and TRBJ1-1; tentatively, D is TRBD1 (5 bases). CDR3 length equals 16 residues. Germline-derived CDR1 and CDR2 are MNHEY and SVGAGI. CDR3 sequence (DNA): TGTGCCGGCAGTTACACCCCGGCAGGGTCTCGGGCTGAAGCTTTCTTT. It encodes CAGSYTPAGSRAEAFF.

V usage is TRBV11-2 and J usage is TRBJ2-5; D unresolved. The CDR3 sequence is 16 residues long. Germline V gene data show CDR1 as SGHAT and CDR2 as FQNNGV. V lost 4 bases to trimming and J lost 2 bases, with 17 bases between them. Here the CDR3 reads CASSSIPQTGQETQYF. Here the CDR3 DNA reads TGTGCCAGCAGCTCCATCCCCCAGACTGGTCAAGAGACCCAGTACTTC.

The V gene is TRBV11-2, the J gene TRBJ2-7; D may correspond to TRBD1 or TRBD2 (6 bases each). Germline V gives CDR1 SGHAT, CDR2 FQNNGV. CDR3 length: 16 amino acids. Deletions cut 0 bases from V and 2 bases from J, with 14 bases between. DNA for the CDR3: TGTGCCAGCAGCTTAGATTCTGGGGGGCCAACCTACGAGCAGTACTTC. Protein product: CASSLDSGGPTYEQYF.

The chain has TRBV7-9 and TRBJ2-5; 10 bases agree with TRBD2. The CDR3 spans 14 residues. Trimming at V came to 5 bases and at J to 4 bases, leaving 4 bases not matched to a gene. Germline V gene lookup returns CDR1 SEHNR and CDR2 FQNEAQ (reference sequence). CDR3 sequence: CASSPLAGVETQYF. The CDR3, as DNA: TGTGCCAGCAGCCCGCTAGCGGGAGTAGAGACCCAGTACTTC.

The J gene is TRBJ1-2, the V gene TRBV12-5; TRBD1 matches at 9 bases. The CDR3 runs to 17 residues. The V gene end was trimmed by 1 base and the J gene end by 3 bases; junction bases not matched to a gene: 9. The germline CDR1 and CDR2 sequences are LGHNT and FRNRAP. CDR3 amino acids: CASGLGTGEAGDYGYTF. DNA of the CDR3: TGTGCTAGTGGTTTGGGGACAGGGGAAGCGGGGGACTATGGCTACACCTTC.

The count of this clonotype is one. CDR3 DNA sequence: TGTGCCAGCAGCCCTGGGACTAGCGGGGAGCAGTTCTTC. Translating it yields CASSPGTSGEQFF. The chain recombines TRBV6-5 with TRBJ2-1; TRBD2 agrees at 12 bases. The CDR3 extends over 13 amino acids. V lost 6 bases, J lost 10 bases, and 4 bases stayed unmatched. Germline CDR1 reads MNHEY; CDR2 reads SVGAGI.

The CDR3 loop is CAGLAGGKNEQFF. CDR3 DNA: TGTGCCGGCTTAGCGGGAGGGAAAAATGAGCAGTTCTTC. The V and J genes are TRBV30 and TRBJ2-1, with TRBD2 matching over 11 bases. This CDR3 contains 13 residues. From germline, CDR1 is GTSNPN and CDR2 SVGIG (reference sequence). V shed 8 bases and J 7 bases; nucleotides not matched to a gene: 7.

The rearrangement uses TRBV19 and TRBJ1-2, with a tentative D call TRBD1 (6 bases). CDR1 and CDR2 from the germline V gene are LNHDA and SQIVND (reference sequence). The CDR3 extends over 17 amino acids. Trimming shortened V by 3 bases and J by 3 bases, and 20 bases separated the two germline ends. CDR3 DNA sequence: TGTGCCAGTAGTATGCGGCAGGGGAGGCTTACACACTATGGCTACACCTTC. It codes for CASSMRQGRLTHYGYTF. Looking up the rest from reference TRBV19 and TRBJ1-2 gives the full variable domain: DGGITQSPKYLFRKEGQNVTLSCEQNLNHDAMYWYRQDPGQGLRLIYYSQIVNDFQKGDIAEGYSVSREKKESFPLTVTSAQKNPTAFYLCASSMRQGRLTHYGYTFGSGTRLTVV.

The chain couples TRBV30 to TRBJ1-5, with 10 bases matching TRBD1. Germline loops: CDR1 GTSNPN, CDR2 SVGIG (reference sequence). With 5 bases clipped from V and 4 bases from J, the junction kept 2 bases outside the gene matches. The CDR3 sequence is 13 residues long. Here the CDR3 reads CAWGQGVNQPQHF. The CDR3, as DNA: TGTGCCTGGGGACAGGGGGTGAATCAGCCCCAGCATTTT.

V usage is TRBV13 and J usage is TRBJ2-2, with 9 bases lining up with TRBD1. This CDR3 is 18 amino acids long. Germline values: CDR1 PRHDT, CDR2 FYEKMQ (reference sequence). J was trimmed by 2 bases and V by 4 bases; bases with no gene match: 11. The CDR3 region is CASSSPGQGPSNTGELFF. Written as DNA, the CDR3 is TGTGCCAGCAGCTCGCCGGGACAGGGCCCCTCTAACACCGGGGAGCTGTTTTTT. The full variable domain, with the rest looked up from reference TRBV13 and TRBJ2-2, is AAGVIQSPRHLIKEKRETATLKCYPIPRHDTVYWYQQGPGQDPQFLISFYEKMQSDKGSIPDRFSAQQFSDYHSELNMSSLELGDSALYFCASSSPGQGPSNTGELFFGEGSRLTVL.

The chain is built from TRBV15 and TRBJ2-3; no clear D gene. CDR1 and CDR2 (germline): LNHNV, YYDKDF (reference sequence). The length of the CDR3 is 13 residues. Trimming took off 8 bases at V and 2 bases at J, with 11 bases between the two ends. CDR3 DNA sequence: TGTGCCACCGGAAATCGTAACACAGATACGCAGTATTTT. Its protein is CATGNRNTDTQYF.

The chain links TRBV4-1 to TRBJ2-1; 10 nucleotides match TRBD2. CDR3 length equals 13 residues. Germline trimming cut 6 bases from V and 10 bases from J; bases unmatched to any gene: 6. In germline, CDR1 is MGHRA, CDR2 YSYEKL. The CDR3 protein is CASRQREGWEQFF. CDR3 DNA sequence: TGCGCCAGCAGACAGCGGGAGGGCTGGGAGCAGTTCTTC.